This entry lists 18 T cell receptor beta chains sequenced from one sample in a study of blood T cells in healthy people across ages. The authors ran a second PCR of about 7 to 11 cycles using a sample-barcoded 5' primer and a J-beta primer mix. Each CDR3 protein gets one entry after TCRdb re-called the 5' RACE reads with MiXCR. This sample yields about 1.8 million distinct CDR3 sequences, of which about 50% are seen a single time; approximately 2% belongs to the top ten. Sequencing input: blood. These TCRs come from a woman aged 40 to 50 in good health.

The chain joins TRBV18 to TRBJ2-1, with D perhaps TRBD2 (6 bases). The CDR3 sequence is 15 residues long. Trimming left V 4 bases short and J 7 bases short, with 17 bases between. The germline V gene encodes CDR1 KGHSH and CDR2 LQKENI. For the CDR3, the DNA is TGTGCCAGCTCACTCGTGGCGGCTGGGGGGAATGAGCAGTTCTTC. This translates into CASSLVAAGGNEQFF.

The V call is TRBV6-6, the J call TRBJ1-4; 8 bases agree with TRBD1. Germline V gene sequence: CDR1 MNHNY, CDR2 SVGAGI (reference sequence). The CDR3 covers 17 residues. V was pared by 4 bases and J by 7 bases, with 14 bases of the junction left unmatched. The CDR3 loop is CASSLGAWQGAGEKLFF. Written as DNA, the CDR3 is TGTGCCAGCAGTTTGGGGGCATGGCAGGGGGCCGGTGAAAAACTGTTTTTT.

This chain connects TRBV6-2 or TRBV6-3 to TRBJ1-2; D not certain. Germline V gives CDR1 MNHEY, CDR2 SVGEGT. The CDR3 spans 13 residues. Trimming removed 5 bases from V and 2 bases from J, with 9 bases in between. The CDR3 sequence: CASSDSGNYGYTF. Written as DNA, the CDR3 is TGTGCCAGCAGTGATTCTGGAAACTATGGCTACACCTTC.

The CDR3 sequence is CASSSGEGTYGYTF. CDR3 nucleotides: TGTGCCAGCAGCTCCGGCGAGGGGACCTATGGCTACACCTTC. The rearrangement uses TRBV7-2 and TRBJ1-2; maybe TRBD1 (5 bases). The V end lost 4 bases, the J end lost 4 bases, and 13 bases lay between the germline ends. In germline, CDR1 is SGHTA, CDR2 FQGNSA. There are 14 residues in the CDR3.

The chain has TRBV28 and TRBJ2-7, with 12 bases aligning to TRBD1. Germline V lookup: CDR1 MDHEN, CDR2 SYDVKM. V shed 7 bases and J 4 bases; nucleotides not matched to a gene: 11. The CDR3 loop spans 16 amino acids. The CDR3 DNA sequence: TGTGCCAGCACCAACCCCGGGACAGGGGGCAAATACGAGCAGTACTTC. It translates to CASTNPGTGGKYEQYF.

The chain joins TRBV6-1 to TRBJ2-7, with 11 bases matching TRBD2. Per germline, CDR1 MNHNS and CDR2 SASEGT. V trimming: 5 bases; J trimming: 2 bases; junction bases outside the gene matches: 11. The length of the CDR3 is 17 residues. CDR3 loop: CASSRTLAGATAYEQYF. The CDR3 region has the DNA TGTGCCAGCAGTCGAACACTAGCGGGGGCGACCGCCTACGAGCAGTACTTC.

A few counts support this clonotype. The V and J genes are TRBV6-1 and TRBJ2-1; TRBD2 aligns across 8 bases. Germline V CDR1 and CDR2: MNHNS, SASEGT. The CDR3 is 16 amino acids. J lost 3 bases, V lost 2 bases, and 6 bases had no gene match. The CDR3 sequence: CASSENLRGVYNEQFF. As DNA, the CDR3 is TGTGCCAGCAGTGAAAACCTGCGGGGGGTCTACAATGAGCAGTTCTTC.

The V call is TRBV7-2, the J call TRBJ2-7; D may be TRBD2 (5 bases). The tail of the sequence fits TRBJ2-5 better, so the J call may be wrong. Germline CDR1 SGHTA, CDR2 FQGNSA. The CDR3 loop spans 15 amino acids. CDR3 sequence reads: CASSPATDGKETQYF. The CDR3 coding sequence is TGTGCCAGCAGCCCGGCGACGGACGGGAAAGAGACCCAGTACTTC.

This clonotype was detected a few times. This chain connects TRBV5-1 to TRBJ2-3; D tentatively reads TRBD1 or TRBD2 (5 bases each). CDR3 length: 14 amino acids. Per germline, CDR1 SGHRS and CDR2 YFSETQ. V lost 4 bases and J 6 bases, leaving 15 bases between the germline ends. In nucleotides, the CDR3 is TGCGCCAGCAGCCCTGGCTCTGGGGGTGATACGCAGTATTTT. Residues: CASSPGSGGDTQYF.

This clonotype occurred a few times. V is TRBV5-5 and J is TRBJ2-1; D is unclear. The CDR3 runs 12 residues. V gave up 3 bases and J gave up 7 bases, with 8 bases separating them. In germline, CDR1 is SGHKS, CDR2 YYEKEE (reference sequence). CDR3 residues: CASSSPWNEQFF. In DNA, the CDR3 is TGTGCCAGCAGCTCCCCTTGGAATGAGCAGTTCTTC.

This clonotype has just one count. The chain carries TRBV5-1 and TRBJ2-3; weak D call: TRBD2 (6 bases). The ends were cut back, 4 bases at V and 1 base at J, with 13 bases in the middle. Per the germline V gene, CDR1 is SGHRS and CDR2 is YFSETQ. The CDR3 consists of 15 residues. The CDR3 bases are TGCGCCAGCAGCCTAGGACTACCTGGCACAGATACGCAGTATTTT. Translation: CASSLGLPGTDTQYF.

CDR3 region: CASSLFNSAGGGNTQYF. DNA of the CDR3: TGTGCCAGCAGCTTATTTAATTCGGCGGGGGGAGGAAATACGCAGTATTTT. The chain has TRBV7-2 and TRBJ2-3, with TRBD2 matching over 8 bases. The CDR3 has 17 residues. Germline V CDR1 and CDR2: SGHTA, FQGNSA. V lost 2 bases and J lost 7; bases outside the gene matches: 14.

CDR3 region: CASSLWAAIVGEQFF. CDR3 sequence (DNA): TGTGCCAGCAGTTTATGGGCGGCCATCGTAGGTGAGCAGTTCTTC. The V and J genes are TRBV12-3 or TRBV12-4 and TRBJ2-1; D not certain. Trimming stripped 2 bases from V and 9 bases from J, with 17 bases between. This CDR3 is built from 15 residues.

This clonotype was picked up a small number of times. The CDR3, as DNA: TGCGCCAGCAGCTTGGTGGCTAGCGGTGAAGAGACCCAGTACTTC. Translated: CASSLVASGEETQYF. V and J are TRBV5-1 and TRBJ2-5; 7 nucleotides agree with TRBD2. The CDR3 is made up of 15 amino acids. Germline CDR1 reads SGHRS; CDR2 reads YFSETQ. After removal of 0 bases from V and 3 bases from J, the junction contained 5 bases not matched to a gene.

This chain uses TRBV27 with TRBJ1-1; no firm D call. Germline V gene data show CDR1 as MNHEY and CDR2 as SMNVEV (reference sequence). The CDR3 sequence is 14 residues long. V was shortened by 6 bases and J by 0 bases, with 11 bases between the two germline ends. The CDR3 loop is CASSPVGVNTEAFF. DNA for the CDR3: TGTGCCAGCAGCCCTGTCGGCGTGAACACTGAAGCTTTCTTT.

This sequence joins TRBV28 and TRBJ2-3, with D uncertain. The CDR3 consists of 14 residues. CDR1 and CDR2 (germline): MDHEN, SYDVKM. V was clipped by 8 bases and J by 0 bases, with 12 bases between them. The CDR3: CASSRPASTDTQYF. CDR3 sequence (DNA): TGTGCCAGCTCCCGCCCGGCTAGCACAGATACGCAGTATTTT. Full variable domain (missing parts from reference TRBV28 and TRBJ2-3): DVKVTQSSRYLVKRTGEKVFLECVQDMDHENMFWYRQDPGLGLRLIYFSYDVKMKEKGDIPEGYSVSREKKERFSLILESASTNQTSMYLCASSRPASTDTQYFGPGTRLTVL.

The V and J genes are TRBV7-2 and TRBJ2-7; 7 bases are a match to TRBD2. V trimming: 1 base; J trimming: 4 bases; junction bases outside the gene matches: 4. Germline loops: CDR1 SGHTA, CDR2 FQGNSA. The CDR3 is made up of 14 amino acids. The CDR3 bases are TGTGCCAGCAGCTTAGATAGGACTAGTTACGAGCAGTACTTC. It encodes CASSLDRTSYEQYF.

The rearrangement links TRBV2 to TRBJ2-7; no reliable D call. From germline, CDR1 is SNHLY and CDR2 FYNNEI. Trimming cost V 2 bases and J 7 bases, with 9 bases left between them. CDR3 size: 12 residues. In DNA form, the CDR3 reads TGTGCCAGCAGTGAACCTGTCGAAGAGCAGTACTTC. It encodes CASSEPVEEQYF.